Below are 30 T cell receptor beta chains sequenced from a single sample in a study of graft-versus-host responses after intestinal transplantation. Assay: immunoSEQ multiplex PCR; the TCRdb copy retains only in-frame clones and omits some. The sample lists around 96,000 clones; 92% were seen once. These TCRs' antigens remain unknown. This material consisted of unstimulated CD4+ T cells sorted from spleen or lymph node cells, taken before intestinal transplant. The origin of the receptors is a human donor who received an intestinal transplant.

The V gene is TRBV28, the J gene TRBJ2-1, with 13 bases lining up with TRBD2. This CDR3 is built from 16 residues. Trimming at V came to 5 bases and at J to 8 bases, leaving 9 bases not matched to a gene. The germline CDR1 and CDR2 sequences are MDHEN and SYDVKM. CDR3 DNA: TGTGCCAGCAGTACCCGGACTAGCGGGAGACAGGATGAGCAGTTCTTC. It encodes CASSTRTSGRQDEQFF.

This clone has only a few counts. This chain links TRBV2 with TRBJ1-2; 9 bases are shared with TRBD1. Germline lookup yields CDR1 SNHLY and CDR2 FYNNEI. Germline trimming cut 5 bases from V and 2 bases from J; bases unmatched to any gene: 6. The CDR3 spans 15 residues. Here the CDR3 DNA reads TGTGCCAGCAGTCCAACCGGGACAGGGAACTATGGCTACACCTTC. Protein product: CASSPTGTGNYGYTF.

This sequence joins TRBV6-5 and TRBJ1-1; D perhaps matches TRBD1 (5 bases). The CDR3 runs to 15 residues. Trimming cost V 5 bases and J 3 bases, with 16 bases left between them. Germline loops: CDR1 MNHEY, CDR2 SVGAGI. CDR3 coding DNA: TGTGCCAGCAGTCGAAGAAGACAGATAGACACTGAAGCTTTCTTT. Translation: CASSRRRQIDTEAFF.

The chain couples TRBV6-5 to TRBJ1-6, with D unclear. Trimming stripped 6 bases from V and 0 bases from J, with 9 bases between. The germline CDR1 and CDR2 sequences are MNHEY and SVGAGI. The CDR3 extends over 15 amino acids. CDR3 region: CASSLSDSYNSPLHF. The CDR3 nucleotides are TGTGCCAGCAGCCTATCTGACTCCTATAATTCACCCCTCCACTTT.

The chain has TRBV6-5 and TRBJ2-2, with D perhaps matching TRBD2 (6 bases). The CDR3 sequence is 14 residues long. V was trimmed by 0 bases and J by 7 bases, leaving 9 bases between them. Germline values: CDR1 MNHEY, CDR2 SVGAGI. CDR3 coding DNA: TGTGCCAGCAGTTACTCAAGCGGGTACGGGGAGCTGTTTTTT. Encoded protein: CASSYSSGYGELFF.

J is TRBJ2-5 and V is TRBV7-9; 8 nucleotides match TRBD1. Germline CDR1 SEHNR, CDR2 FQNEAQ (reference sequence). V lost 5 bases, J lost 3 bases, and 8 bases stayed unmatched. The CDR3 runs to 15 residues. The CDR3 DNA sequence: TGTGCCAGCAGCGCACGACAGGGGTCTAAAGAGACCCAGTACTTC. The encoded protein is CASSARQGSKETQYF.

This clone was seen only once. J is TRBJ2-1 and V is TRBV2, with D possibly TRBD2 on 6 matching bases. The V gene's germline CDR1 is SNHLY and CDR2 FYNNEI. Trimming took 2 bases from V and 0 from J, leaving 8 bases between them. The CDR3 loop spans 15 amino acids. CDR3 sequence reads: CASSELRDSYNEQFF. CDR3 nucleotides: TGTGCCAGCAGTGAACTGCGGGACTCCTACAATGAGCAGTTCTTC.

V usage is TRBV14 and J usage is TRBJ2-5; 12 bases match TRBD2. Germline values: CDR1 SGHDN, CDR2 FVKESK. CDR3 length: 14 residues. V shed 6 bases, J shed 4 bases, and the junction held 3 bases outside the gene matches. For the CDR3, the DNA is TGTGCCAGCAGGCAGACTAGCGGGGGAGAGACCCAGTACTTC. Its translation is CASRQTSGGETQYF.

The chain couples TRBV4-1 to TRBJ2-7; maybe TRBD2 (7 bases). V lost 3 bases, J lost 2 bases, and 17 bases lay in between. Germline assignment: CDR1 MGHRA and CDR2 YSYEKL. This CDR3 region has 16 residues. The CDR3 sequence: CASSQGQRGGAYEQYF. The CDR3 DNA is TGCGCCAGCAGCCAGGGGCAGAGAGGGGGGGCCTACGAGCAGTACTTC.

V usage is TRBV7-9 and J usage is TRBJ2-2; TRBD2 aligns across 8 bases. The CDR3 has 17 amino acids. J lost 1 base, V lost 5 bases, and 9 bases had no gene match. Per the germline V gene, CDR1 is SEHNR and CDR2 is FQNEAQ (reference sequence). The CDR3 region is CASSLPGREENTGELFF. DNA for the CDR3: TGTGCCAGCAGCCTCCCCGGGAGGGAGGAGAACACCGGGGAGCTGTTTTTT. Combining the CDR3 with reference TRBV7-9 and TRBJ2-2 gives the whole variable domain DTGVSQNPRHKITKRGQNVTFRCDPISEHNRLYWYRQTLGQGPEFLTYFQNEAQLEKSRLLSDRFSAERPKGSFSTLEIQRTEQGDSAMYLCASSLPGREENTGELFFGEGSRLTVL.

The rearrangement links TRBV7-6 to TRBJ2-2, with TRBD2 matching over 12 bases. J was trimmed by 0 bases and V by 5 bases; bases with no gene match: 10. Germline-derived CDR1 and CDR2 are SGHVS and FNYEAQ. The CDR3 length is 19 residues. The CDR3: CASSPALAGGGANTGELFF. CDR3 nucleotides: TGTGCCAGCAGCCCCGCACTAGCGGGGGGCGGCGCGAACACCGGGGAGCTGTTTTTT.

Here the CDR3 reads CASSLSHAYNEQFF. CDR3 bases: TGTGCCAGCAGCTTATCCCACGCGTACAATGAGCAGTTCTTC. This chain links TRBV11-3 with TRBJ2-1; D unresolved. This CDR3 contains 14 residues. V was trimmed by 2 bases and J by 4 bases, leaving 9 bases between them. Germline CDR1 reads SGHNT; CDR2 reads YENEEA.

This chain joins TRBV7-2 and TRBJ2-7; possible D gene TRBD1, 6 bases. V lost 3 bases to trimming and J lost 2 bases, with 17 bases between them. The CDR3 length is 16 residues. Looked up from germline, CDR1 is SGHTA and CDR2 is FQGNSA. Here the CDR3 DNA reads TGTGCCAGCAGCTTTGTCCAGGGGCTCCGGCCCTACGAGCAGTACTTC. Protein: CASSFVQGLRPYEQYF.

CDR3 protein: CASRGTGRGLAHEQFF. The CDR3 DNA follows: TGTGCCAGTAGGGGGACAGGCAGGGGCCTTGCCCATGAGCAGTTCTTC. J is TRBJ2-1 and V is TRBV19; 8 nucleotides align to TRBD1. Germline assignment: CDR1 LNHDA and CDR2 SQIVND (reference sequence). The CDR3 has 16 residues. V was pared by 6 bases and J by 8 bases, with 15 bases of the junction left unmatched.

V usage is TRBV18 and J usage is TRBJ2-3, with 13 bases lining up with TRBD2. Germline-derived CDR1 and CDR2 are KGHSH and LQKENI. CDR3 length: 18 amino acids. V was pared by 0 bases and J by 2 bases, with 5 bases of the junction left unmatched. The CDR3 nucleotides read TGTGCCAGCTCACCACCGGGACTAGCGGGACCCTACACAGATACGCAGTATTTT. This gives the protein CASSPPGLAGPYTDTQYF.

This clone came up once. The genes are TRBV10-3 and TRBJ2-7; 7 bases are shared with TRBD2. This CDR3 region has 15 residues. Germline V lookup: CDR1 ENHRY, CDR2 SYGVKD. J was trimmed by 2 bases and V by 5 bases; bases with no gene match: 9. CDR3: CAISLGGAGTYEQYF. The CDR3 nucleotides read TGTGCCATCAGTTTGGGGGGAGCGGGGACCTACGAGCAGTACTTC.

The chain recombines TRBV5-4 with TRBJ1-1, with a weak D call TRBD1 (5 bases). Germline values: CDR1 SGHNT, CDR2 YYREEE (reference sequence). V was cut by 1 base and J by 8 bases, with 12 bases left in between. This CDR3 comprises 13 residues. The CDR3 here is CASSLPQELEAFF. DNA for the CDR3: TGTGCCAGCAGCTTGCCACAGGAGTTAGAAGCTTTCTTT.

Written as DNA, the CDR3 is TGTGCCAGCAGCCCCAACCCCATATCGGGACAGGGGACCTACGAGCAGTACTTC. This sequence encodes CASSPNPISGQGTYEQYF. The V gene is TRBV7-9, the J gene TRBJ2-7; 10 bases align to TRBD1. Per the germline V gene, CDR1 is SEHNR and CDR2 is FQNEAQ (reference sequence). V gave up 5 bases and J gave up 2 bases; unmatched junction bases: 15. CDR3 size: 18 residues.

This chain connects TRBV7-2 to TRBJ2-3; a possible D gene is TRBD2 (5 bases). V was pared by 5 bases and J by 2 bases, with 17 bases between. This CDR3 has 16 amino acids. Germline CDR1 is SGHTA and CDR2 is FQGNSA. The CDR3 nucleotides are TGTGCCAGCAGCAAACTAGTTCCCCCCCCCACAGATACGCAGTATTTT. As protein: CASSKLVPPPTDTQYF.

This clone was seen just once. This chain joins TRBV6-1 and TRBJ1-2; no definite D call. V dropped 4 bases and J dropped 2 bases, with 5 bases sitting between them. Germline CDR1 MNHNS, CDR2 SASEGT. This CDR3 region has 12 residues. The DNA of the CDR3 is TGTGCCAGCAGTGTTCAGAACTATGGCTACACCTTC. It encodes CASSVQNYGYTF.

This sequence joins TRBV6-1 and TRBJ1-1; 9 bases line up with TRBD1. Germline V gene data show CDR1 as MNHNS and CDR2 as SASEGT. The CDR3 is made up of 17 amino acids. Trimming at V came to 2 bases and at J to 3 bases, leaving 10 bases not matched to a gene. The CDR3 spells CASSERGQGTRDTEAFF. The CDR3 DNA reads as TGTGCCAGCAGTGAACGTGGACAGGGGACGAGGGACACTGAAGCTTTCTTT.

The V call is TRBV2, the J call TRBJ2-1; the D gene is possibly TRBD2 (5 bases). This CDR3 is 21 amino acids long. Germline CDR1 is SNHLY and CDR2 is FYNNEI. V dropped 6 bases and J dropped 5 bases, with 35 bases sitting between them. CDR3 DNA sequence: TGTGCCAGCAGCCACAACCCTTTTGAGCGGCAGGCCAGTAATAAAAACAATGAGCAGTTCTTC. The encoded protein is CASSHNPFERQASNKNNEQFF. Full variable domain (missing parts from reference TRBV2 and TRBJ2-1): EPEVTQTPSHQVTQMGQEVILRCVPISNHLYFYWYRQILGQKVEFLVSFYNNEISEKSEIFDDQFSVERPDGSNFTLKIRSTKLEDSAMYFCASSHNPFERQASNKNNEQFFGPGTRLTVL.

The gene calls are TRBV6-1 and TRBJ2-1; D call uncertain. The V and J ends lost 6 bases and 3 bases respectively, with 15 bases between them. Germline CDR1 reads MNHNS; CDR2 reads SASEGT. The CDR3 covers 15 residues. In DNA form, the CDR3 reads TGTGCCAGCAGATTATACATGTTTCTCTACAATGAGCAGTTCTTC. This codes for CASRLYMFLYNEQFF.

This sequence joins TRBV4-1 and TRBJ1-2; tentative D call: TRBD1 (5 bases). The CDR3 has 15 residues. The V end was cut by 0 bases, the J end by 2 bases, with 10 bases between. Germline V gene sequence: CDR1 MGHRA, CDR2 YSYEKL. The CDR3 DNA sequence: TGCGCCAGCAGCCAAGATGGTCAGGGAAACTATGGCTACACCTTC. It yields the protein CASSQDGQGNYGYTF.

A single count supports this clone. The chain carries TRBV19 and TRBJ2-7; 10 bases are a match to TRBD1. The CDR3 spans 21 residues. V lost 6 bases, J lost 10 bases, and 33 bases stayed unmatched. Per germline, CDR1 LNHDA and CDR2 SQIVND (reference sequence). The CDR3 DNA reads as TGTGCCAGTAGCCCAGCTTTACCGGGACAGGGGAGCGGGACGTACCGTACGGGACAGTACTTC. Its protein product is CASSPALPGQGSGTYRTGQYF.

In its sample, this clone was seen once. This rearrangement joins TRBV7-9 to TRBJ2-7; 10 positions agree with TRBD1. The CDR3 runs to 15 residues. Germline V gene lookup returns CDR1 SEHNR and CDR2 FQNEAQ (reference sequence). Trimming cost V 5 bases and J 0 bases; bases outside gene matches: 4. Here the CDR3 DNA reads TGTGCCAGCAGCCCAGGGACAGGGGTCTCCTACGAGCAGTACTTC. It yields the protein CASSPGTGVSYEQYF.

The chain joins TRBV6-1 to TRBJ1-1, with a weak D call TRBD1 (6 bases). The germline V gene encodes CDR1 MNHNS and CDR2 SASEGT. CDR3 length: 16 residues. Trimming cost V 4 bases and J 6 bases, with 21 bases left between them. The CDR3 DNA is TGTGCCAGCAGTGGACACACAGGGCACCCGGTGGCTGAAGCTTTCTTT. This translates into CASSGHTGHPVAEAFF.

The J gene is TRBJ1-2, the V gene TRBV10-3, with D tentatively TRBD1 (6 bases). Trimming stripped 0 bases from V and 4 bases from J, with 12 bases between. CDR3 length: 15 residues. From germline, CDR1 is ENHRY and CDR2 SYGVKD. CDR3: CAISESLRQAYGYTF. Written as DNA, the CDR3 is TGTGCCATCAGTGAGTCTCTCCGACAGGCCTATGGCTACACCTTC.

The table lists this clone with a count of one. For the CDR3, the DNA is TGTGCCAGCAGCCACAGGACCCGGGGCACCGGGGAGCTGTTTTTT. It specifies CASSHRTRGTGELFF. This chain links TRBV14 with TRBJ2-2; TRBD2 is a possible D gene (5 bases). V lost 3 bases to trimming and J lost 4 bases, with 12 bases between them. Germline V CDR1 and CDR2: SGHDN, FVKESK. CDR3 size: 15 residues.

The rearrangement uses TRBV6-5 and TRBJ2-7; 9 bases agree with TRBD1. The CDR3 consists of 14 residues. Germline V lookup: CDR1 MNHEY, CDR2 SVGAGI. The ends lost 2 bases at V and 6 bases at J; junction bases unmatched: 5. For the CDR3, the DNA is TGTGCCAGCAGTTACGCAACAGGGGGCCGCGAGCAGTACTTC. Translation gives CASSYATGGREQYF.